This is a list of T cell receptor beta chains from one sample in a study of T cell clones after liver transplantation. Profiled with immunoSEQ multiplex PCR; TCRdb holds only in-frame clones, not every one. The sample includes about 50,000 clones, roughly 71% of them seen just once. Sequencing used CD4+ T cells from blood, obtained around 52 months after liver transplant. These receptor sequences come from a human patient who received a liver transplant. A share of the T cells may be of graft donor origin. Both conserved end residues are part of each CDR3. A D gene is named only where the DNA matches it firmly. The size of a clone is reported for some rows only, either as once, few or many, or as a class for expanded clones.

>.|TRBJ2-2|TRBV27|once
CASSLSRYTGELFF
TGTGCCAGCAGCCTAAGCCGTTACACCGGGGAGCTGTTTTTT
>TRBD1|TRBJ2-7|TRBV7-2|.
CASSLSRDRSSYEQYF
TGTGCCAGCAGCCTAAGCCGGGACAGAAGCTCCTACGAGCAGTACTTC
>.|TRBJ2-7|TRBV11-3|few
CASSPRTVSYEQYF
TGTGCCAGCAGCCCCCGGACAGTCTCCTACGAGCAGTACTTC
>.|TRBJ2-7|TRBV5-1|.
CASSVEGPEQYF
TGCGCCAGCAGCGTGGAGGGGCCCGAGCAGTACTTC
>.|TRBJ1-3|TRBV9|.
CASSLHGAGNTIYF
TGTGCCAGCAGCTTACACGGTGCTGGAAACACCATATATTTT
>TRBD1|TRBJ2-7|TRBV10-3|few
CASNTGEAYEQYF
TGTGCCTCCAATACAGGGGAAGCTTACGAGCAGTACTTC
>TRBD1|TRBJ2-7|TRBV11-1|once
CASSLDRGYEQYF
TGTGCCAGCAGCTTGGACAGGGGCTACGAGCAGTACTTC
>TRBD1|TRBJ1-5|TRBV28|.
CASSGGDRDNQPQHF
TGTGCCAGCAGTGGAGGGGACAGGGATAATCAGCCCCAGCATTTT
>.|TRBJ1-1|TRBV6-5|.
CASTPDIWNTEAFF
TGTGCCAGCACCCCTGACATATGGAACACTGAAGCTTTCTTT
>TRBD2|TRBJ2-3|TRBV6-1|.
CASSGLAGGRDTQYF
TGTGCCAGCAGTGGACTAGCGGGGGGTCGCGATACGCAGTATTTT
>TRBD1|TRBJ1-1|TRBV9|.
CASRRTGGGNTEAFF
TGTGCCAGCAGACGGACAGGGGGCGGGAACACTGAAGCTTTCTTT
>.|TRBJ1-2|TRBV28|.
CASSLDGRSGYGYTF
TGTGCCAGCAGTTTGGACGGCCGGTCCGGGTATGGCTACACCTTC
>TRBD2|TRBJ2-3|TRBV2|.
CAIGTSGGTDTQYF
TGTGCCATCGGGACTAGCGGGGGCACAGATACGCAGTATTTT
>TRBD1|TRBJ1-6|TRBV27|few
CASSSGGQGNSPLHF
TGTGCCAGCAGTTCTGGGGGACAGGGGAATTCACCCCTCCACTTT
>TRBD2|TRBJ2-2|TRBV7-8|.
CASSSRIAGATGELFF
TGTGCCAGCAGCTCCAGGATAGCGGGAGCCACCGGGGAGCTGTTTTTT
>.|TRBJ1-1|TRBV7-8|once
CASRQGIHTEAFF
TGTGCCAGCAGACAGGGTATTCACACTGAAGCTTTCTTT
>.|TRBJ2-4|TRBV2|.
CASNPGEGNIQYF
TGTGCCAGCAACCCAGGGGAAGGAAACATTCAGTACTTC
>TRBD1|TRBJ1-5|TRBV30|once
CAWSDVGQSHQPQHF
TGTGCCTGGAGCGACGTGGGACAGTCCCATCAGCCCCAGCATTTT
>.|TRBJ1-2|TRBV28|.
CASSFHSMKDSNYGYTF
TGTGCCAGCAGTTTTCATTCCATGAAGGACAGTAACTATGGCTACACCTTC
>TRBD1|TRBJ1-6|TRBV7-2|.
CASSPGTVNSPLHF
TGTGCCAGCAGCCCCGGGACAGTCAATTCACCCCTCCACTTT
>.|TRBJ1-2|TRBV6-1|.
CASSEEGRAGSRGYTF
TGTGCCAGCAGTGAAGAGGGGAGGGCAGGTTCGCGTGGCTACACCTTC
>.|TRBJ1-1|TRBV9|.
CASSVERDTEAFF
TGTGCCAGCAGCGTAGAGAGGGACACTGAAGCTTTCTTT